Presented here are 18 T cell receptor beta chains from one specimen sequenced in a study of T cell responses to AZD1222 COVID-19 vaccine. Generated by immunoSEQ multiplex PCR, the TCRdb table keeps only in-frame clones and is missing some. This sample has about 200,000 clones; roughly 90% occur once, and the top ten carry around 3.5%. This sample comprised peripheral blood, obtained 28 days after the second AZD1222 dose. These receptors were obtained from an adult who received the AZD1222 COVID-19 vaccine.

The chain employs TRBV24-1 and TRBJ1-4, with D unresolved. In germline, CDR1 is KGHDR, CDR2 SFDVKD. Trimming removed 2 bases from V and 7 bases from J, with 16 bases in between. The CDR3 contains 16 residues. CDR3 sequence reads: CATSDSRAPRREKLFF. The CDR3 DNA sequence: TGTGCCACCAGTGATTCGCGCGCCCCTCGACGTGAAAAACTGTTTTTT.

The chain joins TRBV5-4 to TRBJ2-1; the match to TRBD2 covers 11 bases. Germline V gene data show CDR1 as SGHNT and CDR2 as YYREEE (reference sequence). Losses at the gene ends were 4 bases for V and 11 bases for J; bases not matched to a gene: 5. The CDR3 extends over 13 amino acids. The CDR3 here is CASSLGTSGKQFF. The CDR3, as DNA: TGTGCCAGCAGCCTAGGGACTAGCGGCAAGCAGTTCTTC.

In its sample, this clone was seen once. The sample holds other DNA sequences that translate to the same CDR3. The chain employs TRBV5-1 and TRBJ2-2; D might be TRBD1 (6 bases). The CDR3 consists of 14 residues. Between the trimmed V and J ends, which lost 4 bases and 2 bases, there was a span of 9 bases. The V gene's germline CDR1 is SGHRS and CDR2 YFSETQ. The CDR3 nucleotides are TGCGCCAGCAGCCGGACAGTTAACACCGGGGAGCTGTTTTTT. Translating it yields CASSRTVNTGELFF. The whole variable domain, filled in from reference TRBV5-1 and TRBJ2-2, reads KAGVTQTPRYLIKTRGQQVTLSCSPISGHRSVSWYQQTPGQGLQFLFEYFSETQRNKGNFPGRFSGRQFSNSRSEMNVSTLELGDSALYLCASSRTVNTGELFFGEGSRLTVL.

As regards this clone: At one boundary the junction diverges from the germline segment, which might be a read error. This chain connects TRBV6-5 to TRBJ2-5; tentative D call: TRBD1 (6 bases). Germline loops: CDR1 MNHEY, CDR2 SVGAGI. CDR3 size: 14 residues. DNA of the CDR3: TGTGCCAGCAGGAAAGCGACAGGCCAAGGGACCCAGTACTTC. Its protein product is CASRKATGQGTQYF.

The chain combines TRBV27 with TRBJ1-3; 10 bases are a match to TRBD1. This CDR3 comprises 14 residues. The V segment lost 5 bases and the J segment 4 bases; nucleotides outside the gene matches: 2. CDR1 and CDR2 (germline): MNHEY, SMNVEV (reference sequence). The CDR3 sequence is CASSDRGPGNTIYF. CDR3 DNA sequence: TGTGCCAGCAGTGACAGGGGGCCCGGAAACACCATATATTTT.

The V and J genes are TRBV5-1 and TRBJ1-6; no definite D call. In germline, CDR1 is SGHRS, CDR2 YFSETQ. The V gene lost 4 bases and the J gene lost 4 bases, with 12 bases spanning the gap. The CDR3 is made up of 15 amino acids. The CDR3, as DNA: TGCGCCAGCAGCCCACGAAGCGGATATAATTCACCCCTCCACTTT. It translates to CASSPRSGYNSPLHF.

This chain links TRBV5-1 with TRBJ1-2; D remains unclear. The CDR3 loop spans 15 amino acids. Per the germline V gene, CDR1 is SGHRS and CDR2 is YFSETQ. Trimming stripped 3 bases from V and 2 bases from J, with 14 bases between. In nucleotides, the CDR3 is TGCGCCAGCAGCTCCGGGTCCAACCCAAACTATGGCTACACCTTC. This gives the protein CASSSGSNPNYGYTF.

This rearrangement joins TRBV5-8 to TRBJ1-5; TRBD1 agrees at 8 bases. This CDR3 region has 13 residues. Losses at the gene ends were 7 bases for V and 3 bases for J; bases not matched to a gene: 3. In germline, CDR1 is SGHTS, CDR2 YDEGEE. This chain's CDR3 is CASQGQVNQPQHF. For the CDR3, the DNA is TGTGCCAGCCAGGGACAGGTCAATCAGCCCCAGCATTTT.

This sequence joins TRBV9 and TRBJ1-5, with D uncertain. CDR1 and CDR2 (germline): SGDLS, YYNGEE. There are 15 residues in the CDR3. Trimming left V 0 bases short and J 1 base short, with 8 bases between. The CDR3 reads CASSVGPESNQPQHF. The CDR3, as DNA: TGTGCCAGCAGCGTAGGTCCAGAGAGCAATCAGCCCCAGCATTTT.

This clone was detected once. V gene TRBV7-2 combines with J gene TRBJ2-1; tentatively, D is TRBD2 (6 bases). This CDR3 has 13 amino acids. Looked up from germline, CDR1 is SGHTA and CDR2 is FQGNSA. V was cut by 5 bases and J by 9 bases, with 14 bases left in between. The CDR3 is CASSQGLQIEQFF. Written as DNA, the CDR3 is TGTGCCAGCAGCCAGGGACTGCAGATTGAGCAGTTCTTC.

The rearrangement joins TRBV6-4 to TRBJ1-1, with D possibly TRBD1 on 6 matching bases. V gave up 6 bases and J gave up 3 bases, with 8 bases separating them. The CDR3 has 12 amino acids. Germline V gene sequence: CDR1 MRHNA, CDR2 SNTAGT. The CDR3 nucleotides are TGTGCCAGCAGGGACAGCTACACTGAAGCTTTCTTT. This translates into CASRDSYTEAFF.

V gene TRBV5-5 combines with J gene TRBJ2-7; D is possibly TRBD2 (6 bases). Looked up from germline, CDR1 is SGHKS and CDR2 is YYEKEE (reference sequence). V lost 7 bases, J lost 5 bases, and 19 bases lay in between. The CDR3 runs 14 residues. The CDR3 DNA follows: TGTGCCAGCTCGCGTCTAGCGAGTCCCCACGAGCAGTACTTC. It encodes CASSRLASPHEQYF. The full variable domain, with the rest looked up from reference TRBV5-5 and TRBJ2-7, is DAGVTQSPTHLIKTRGQQVTLRCSPISGHKSVSWYQQVLGQGPQFIFQYYEKEERGRGNFPDRFSARQFPNYSSELNVNALLLGDSALYLCASSRLASPHEQYFGPGTRLTVT.

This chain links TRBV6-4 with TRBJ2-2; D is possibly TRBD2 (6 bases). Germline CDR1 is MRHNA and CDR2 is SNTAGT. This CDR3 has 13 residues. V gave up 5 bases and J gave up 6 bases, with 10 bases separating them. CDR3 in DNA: TGTGCCAGCAGTATGACTAGTGCCGGGGAGCTGTTTTTT. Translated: CASSMTSAGELFF.

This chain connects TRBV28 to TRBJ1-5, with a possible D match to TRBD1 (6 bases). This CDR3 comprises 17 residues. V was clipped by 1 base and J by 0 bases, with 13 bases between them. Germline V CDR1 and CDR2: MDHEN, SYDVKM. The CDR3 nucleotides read TGTGCCAGCAGTTTATATGGGACACACAATAGCAATCAGCCCCAGCATTTT. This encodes CASSLYGTHNSNQPQHF.

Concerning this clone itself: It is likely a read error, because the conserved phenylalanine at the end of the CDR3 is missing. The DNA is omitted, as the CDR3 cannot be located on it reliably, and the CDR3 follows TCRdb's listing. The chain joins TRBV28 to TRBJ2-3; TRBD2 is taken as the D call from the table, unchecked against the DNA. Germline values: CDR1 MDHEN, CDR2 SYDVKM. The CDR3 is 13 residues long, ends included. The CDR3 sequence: CASSLRGGEDRSV.

The CDR3 DNA reads as TGTGCCAGTAGTTCCGGGACTAGTATCGATGAGCAGTTCTTC. Amino acid sequence: CASSSGTSIDEQFF. The chain links TRBV19 to TRBJ2-1; 8 bases align to TRBD2. The CDR3 contains 14 residues. V lost 5 bases, J lost 8 bases, and 8 bases stayed unmatched. CDR1 is LNHDA, CDR2 SQIVND, per germline (reference sequence).

This CDR3 reads CASSSGPTSGNTEAFF. The CDR3 nucleotides are TGCGCCAGCAGCTCCGGACCGACCTCGGGAAACACTGAAGCTTTCTTT. The rearrangement joins TRBV5-1 to TRBJ1-1; D is undetermined. Germline CDR1 and CDR2: SGHRS and YFSETQ. CDR3 length: 16 residues. Trimming took 3 bases from V and 2 from J, leaving 17 bases between them.

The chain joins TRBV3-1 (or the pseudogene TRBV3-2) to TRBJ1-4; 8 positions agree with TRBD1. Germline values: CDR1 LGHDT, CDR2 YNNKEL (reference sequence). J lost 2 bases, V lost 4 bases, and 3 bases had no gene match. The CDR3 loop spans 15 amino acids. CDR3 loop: CASSLQGATNEKLFF. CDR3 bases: TGTGCCAGCAGCCTCCAGGGGGCGACTAATGAAAAACTGTTTTTT.